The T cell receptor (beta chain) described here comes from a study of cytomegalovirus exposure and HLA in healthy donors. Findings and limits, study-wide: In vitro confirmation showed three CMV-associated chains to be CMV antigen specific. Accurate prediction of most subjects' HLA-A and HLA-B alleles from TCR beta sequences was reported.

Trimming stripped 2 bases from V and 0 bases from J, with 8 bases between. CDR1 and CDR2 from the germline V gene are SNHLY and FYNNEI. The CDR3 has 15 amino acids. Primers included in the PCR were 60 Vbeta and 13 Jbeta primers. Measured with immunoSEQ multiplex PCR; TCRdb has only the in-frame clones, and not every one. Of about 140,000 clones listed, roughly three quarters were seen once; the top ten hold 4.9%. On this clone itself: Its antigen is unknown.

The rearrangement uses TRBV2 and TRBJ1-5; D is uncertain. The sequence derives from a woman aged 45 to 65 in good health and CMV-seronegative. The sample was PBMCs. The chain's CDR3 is CASSERSDSNQPQHF. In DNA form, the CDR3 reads TGTGCCAGCAGTGAACGCAGCGATAGCAATCAGCCCCAGCATTTT.